The clone carrying this T cell receptor beta chain was counted a few times. Antigen specificity is unknown. A mixed TRB-A/B primer pool amplified rearranged TRB by multiplex touch-down PCR. TCRdb analysed the multiplex PCR reads with MiXCR anew, one entry per CDR3 protein. This table holds about 11,000 distinct CDR3 sequences, 25% to 30% found once. The CDR3 is 16 amino acids. Trimming took 4 bases from V and 0 from J, leaving 15 bases between them. Germline CDR1 MNHEY, CDR2 SMNVEV (reference sequence). This entry comes from a study of T cell repertoires in aging, cancer and after chemotherapy. Whole-study context: Over several months to years, re-sampled healthy donor repertoires clearly shared clones. The study, taken as a whole, reports: Loss of evenness, beyond lost richness, contributed to age-related TCR diversity decline in cancer patients.

The template was genomic DNA from peripheral blood, not RNA. This chain connects TRBV27 to TRBJ1-1; D gene unclear. The receptor's source is a human donor in good health. The material sequenced was blood. The CDR3 nucleotides are TGTGCCAGCAGTTCATCCGGTCCCGTCATGAACACTGAAGCTTTCTTT. Protein product: CASSSSGPVMNTEAFF.